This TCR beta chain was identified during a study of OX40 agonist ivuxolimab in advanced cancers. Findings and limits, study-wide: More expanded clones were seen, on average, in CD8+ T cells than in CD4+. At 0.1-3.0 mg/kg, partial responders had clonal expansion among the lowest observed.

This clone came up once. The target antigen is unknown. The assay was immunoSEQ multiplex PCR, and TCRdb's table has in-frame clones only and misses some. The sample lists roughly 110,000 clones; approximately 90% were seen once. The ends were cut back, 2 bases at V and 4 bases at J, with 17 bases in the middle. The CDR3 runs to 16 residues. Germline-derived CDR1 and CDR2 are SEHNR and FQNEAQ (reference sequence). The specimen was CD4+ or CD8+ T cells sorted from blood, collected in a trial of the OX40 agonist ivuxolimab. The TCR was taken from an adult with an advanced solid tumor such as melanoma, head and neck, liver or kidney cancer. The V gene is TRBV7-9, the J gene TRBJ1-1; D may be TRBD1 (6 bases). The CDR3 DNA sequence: TGTGCCAGCAGCTTACTCAACAGGGCTCGCGGCACTGAAGCTTTCTTT. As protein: CASSLLNRARGTEAFF.